Listed here is a single TCR beta chain. Sequenced by immunoSEQ multiplex PCR; TCRdb stores in-frame clones only, minus some. Counted here are hundreds of thousands of clones, over 75% occurring once; the ten biggest clones make up around 2.2%. The data stem from a study of blood T cell repertoires in COVID-19. Losses at the gene ends were 3 bases for V and 7 bases for J; bases not matched to a gene: 6. There are 15 residues in the CDR3. The germline CDR1 and CDR2 sequences are SGHDT and YYEEEE. This clonotype was obtained from a man aged 25 to 45 who had recovered from COVID-19. The J gene is TRBJ1-6, the V gene TRBV5-6, with 8 bases matching TRBD1. Source material: PBMCs or T cells enriched from blood (not recorded which). In DNA form, the CDR3 reads TGTGCCAGCAGCTCGCTCGACAGGGGAAATTCACCCCTCCACTTT. It specifies CASSSLDRGNSPLHF.